This T cell receptor beta chain was found in a study of T cells in Graves' hyperthyroidism and ophthalmopathy. Using RNA transcripts as the source, TCR beta CDR3 regions were amplified. The HTBI primer set was used in a first-round RT-PCR of the TCR CDR3. TCRdb itself ran the multiplex PCR reads through MiXCR, one entry per CDR3 protein. In the table there are about 360,000 distinct CDR3 sequences, about 13% of which are singletons. In germline, CDR1 is DFQATT, CDR2 SNEGSKA (reference sequence). This CDR3 comprises 12 residues. V trimming: 1 base; J trimming: 9 bases; junction bases outside the gene matches: 3. This clonotype showed up just a few times.

The chain couples TRBV20-1 to TRBJ2-1; 7 bases are shared with TRBD2. The TCR was taken from a young woman with Graves' hyperthyroidism. The specimen was blood. The chain's CDR3 is CSARGTSVEQFF. CDR3 in DNA: TGCAGTGCTAGAGGTACTAGCGTTGAGCAGTTCTTC.